Below are 31 T cell receptor beta chains sequenced from a single sample in a study of T cell responses to AZD1222 COVID-19 vaccine. Using immunoSEQ multiplex PCR, the repertoire was profiled, and TCRdb retains in-frame clones only, with some absent. The sample has 210,000 or so clones, around 94% seen once. Sequencing used peripheral blood, obtained 28 days after the second dose of the MenACWY control vaccine. These receptors originate from an adult who received the MenACWY meningococcal vaccine as a control.

This clone was seen only a few times. The CDR3 DNA sequence: TGTGCCAGCAGCTTACGACAGGGGATCAACGAGCAGTACTTC. This gives the protein CASSLRQGINEQYF. V is TRBV7-2 and J is TRBJ2-7, with 8 bases that match TRBD1. V gave up 2 bases and J gave up 5 bases; unmatched junction bases: 5. This CDR3 comprises 14 residues. Germline CDR1 and CDR2: SGHTA and FQGNSA.

This clone has only one observation. V and J are TRBV5-4 and TRBJ1-2; 7 bases match TRBD1. This CDR3 contains 16 residues. The J segment lost 7 bases and the V segment lost 1 base, leaving 13 bases of the junction unmatched. Germline V gives CDR1 SGHNT, CDR2 YYREEE (reference sequence). This chain's CDR3 is CASSLIPQGGSSGYTF. CDR3 DNA sequence: TGTGCCAGCAGCTTGATCCCCCAGGGGGGATCCTCTGGCTACACCTTC.

The CDR3 nucleotides read TGTGCCAGCAGCTTAGTGCATAGCAATCAGCCCCAGCATTTT. It specifies CASSLVHSNQPQHF. This sequence joins TRBV7-8 and TRBJ1-5; D gene uncertain. V shed 1 base and J shed 0 bases, with 4 bases lying between them. Per germline, CDR1 SGHVS and CDR2 FQNEAQ. This CDR3 is 14 amino acids long.

This clone turned up a few times. This chain uses TRBV29-1 with TRBJ1-2; 7 nucleotides line up with TRBD1. The germline V gene encodes CDR1 SQVTM and CDR2 ANQGSEA. J lost 8 bases, V lost 6 bases, and 9 bases had no gene match. The CDR3 is 12 residues long. CDR3 loop: CSVTGTEGGYTF. CDR3 bases: TGCAGCGTGACAGGGACGGAAGGCGGCTACACCTTC. The full variable domain, rest sourced from reference TRBV29-1 and TRBJ1-2, is SAVISQKPSRDICQRGTSLTIQCQVDSQVTMMFWYRQQPGQSLTLIATANQGSEATYESGFVIDKFPISRPNLTFSTLTVSNMSPEDSSIYLCSVTGTEGGYTFGSGTRLTVV.

The chain carries TRBV4-2 and TRBJ2-3; 8 bases are a match to TRBD2. The CDR3 length is 15 residues. Germline values: CDR1 LGHNA, CDR2 YNFKEQ. Germline trimming cut 0 bases from V and 5 bases from J; bases unmatched to any gene: 4. CDR3 sequence reads: CASSQETAGEDTQYF. In DNA, the CDR3 is TGTGCCAGCAGCCAAGAGACAGCGGGGGAAGATACGCAGTATTTT.

The chain is built from TRBV12-3 or TRBV12-4 and TRBJ2-1; the D gene is possibly TRBD1 (5 bases). Trimming removed 6 bases at V and 2 bases at J, with 8 bases between. The CDR3 is made up of 13 amino acids. The CDR3 region has the DNA TGTGCCAGCAGCCGACAGACCTACAATGAGCAGTTCTTC. Protein sequence: CASSRQTYNEQFF.

The V gene is TRBV5-1, the J gene TRBJ2-2; tentatively, D is TRBD1 (5 bases). Germline V lookup: CDR1 SGHRS, CDR2 YFSETQ. The CDR3 is 15 amino acids. With 0 bases removed from V and 6 bases from J, the gap between germline ends came to 12 bases. CDR3 in DNA: TGCGCCAGCAGCTTGGCAGGGAAGGTAGCCGGGGAGCTGTTTTTT. Its protein product is CASSLAGKVAGELFF.

The chain uses TRBV2 and TRBJ2-1; 16 nucleotides align to TRBD2. Germline V gene sequence: CDR1 SNHLY, CDR2 FYNNEI. With V trimmed by 7 bases and J by 6 bases, 12 bases remained unmatched. The CDR3 is made up of 18 amino acids. Written as DNA, the CDR3 is TGTGCCAGCACGGCTCTGTCGGGACTAGCGGGAGGGGGCAATGAGCAGTTCTTC. Translating it yields CASTALSGLAGGGNEQFF.

CDR3 protein: CASESEGGGLAGGSLDTQYF. CDR3 in DNA: TGTGCCAGCGAATCTGAAGGGGGCGGACTAGCGGGAGGGAGTTTAGATACGCAGTATTTT. The chain uses TRBV28 and TRBJ2-3, with TRBD2 matching over 15 bases. The CDR3 loop spans 20 amino acids. Trimming at V came to 8 bases and at J to 5 bases, leaving 20 bases not matched to a gene. Germline CDR1 and CDR2: MDHEN and SYDVKM.

This chain connects TRBV4-1 to TRBJ1-5; tentative D call: TRBD1 (5 bases). The germline V gene has CDR1 MGHRA and CDR2 YSYEKL. CDR3 length equals 15 residues. V was cut by 1 base and J by 0 bases, with 7 bases left in between. The DNA of the CDR3 is TGCGCCAGCAGCCAAGGGGGGTATAGCAATCAGCCCCAGCATTTT. It codes for CASSQGGYSNQPQHF.

The chain joins TRBV9 to TRBJ2-3; 9 nucleotides line up with TRBD2. The germline V gene has CDR1 SGDLS and CDR2 YYNGEE. The junction had 10 bases not matched to a gene; V was cut back by 1 base and J by 7 bases. The CDR3 runs 16 residues. The CDR3 nucleotides read TGTGCCAGCAGCGTAAAAGGCGGGGGGGCCTTACATACGCAGTATTTT. Its protein is CASSVKGGGALHTQYF.

This clone was seen a single time. This sequence joins TRBV30 and TRBJ2-3, with 14 bases lining up with TRBD2. The germline CDR1 and CDR2 sequences are GTSNPN and SVGIG (reference sequence). Losses at the gene ends were 4 bases for V and 6 bases for J; bases not matched to a gene: 6. The CDR3 has 15 residues. Here the CDR3 DNA reads TGTGCCTGGAACCCCGGGACTAGCGGGGGTGATACGCAGTATTTT. Translating it yields CAWNPGTSGGDTQYF.

V gene TRBV28 combines with J gene TRBJ2-7; the match to TRBD1 covers 7 bases. The V gene end was trimmed by 7 bases and the J gene end by 4 bases; junction bases not matched to a gene: 13. The germline gives CDR1 MDHEN, CDR2 SYDVKM. The CDR3 extends over 15 amino acids. For the CDR3, the DNA is TGTGCCAGCACTTCCCCACAGGGGTTCACTTACGAGCAGTACTTC. Protein: CASTSPQGFTYEQYF.

The DNA for the CDR3 is TGTGCCATCAGCCTGAACACCGGGGAGCTGTTTTTT. This translates into CAISLNTGELFF. The chain employs TRBV10-3 and TRBJ2-2; D is uncertain. The CDR3 runs to 12 residues. Per germline, CDR1 ENHRY and CDR2 SYGVKD. Trimming left V 6 bases short and J 1 base short, with 3 bases between.

V gene TRBV5-1 combines with J gene TRBJ1-1; D gene uncertain. This CDR3 contains 14 residues. Germline CDR1 reads SGHRS; CDR2 reads YFSETQ. The ends were cut back, 0 bases at V and 1 base at J, with 7 bases in the middle. The CDR3 nucleotides are TGCGCCAGCAGCTTGGTGTCAGGGAACACTGAAGCTTTCTTT. Its protein product is CASSLVSGNTEAFF.

The chain links TRBV7-2 to TRBJ2-1, with 10 bases that match TRBD1. J lost 9 bases, V lost 4 bases, and 6 bases had no gene match. The CDR3 spans 14 residues. Looked up from germline, CDR1 is SGHTA and CDR2 is FQGNSA. The CDR3 bases are TGTGCCAGCAGCTCCCGACAGGGGGCCTTTGAGCAGTTCTTC. Its translation: CASSSRQGAFEQFF.

The gene calls are TRBV7-2 and TRBJ2-5; 7 bases fit TRBD1. This CDR3 region has 14 residues. Germline CDR1 SGHTA, CDR2 FQGNSA. V lost 5 bases, J lost 7 bases, and 10 bases stayed unmatched. The CDR3 is CASSKIGQVRTQYF. Here the CDR3 DNA reads TGTGCCAGCAGCAAGATAGGACAGGTGCGGACCCAGTACTTC.

The chain carries TRBV6-2 or TRBV6-3 and TRBJ2-1; D possibly matches TRBD1 or TRBD2 (5 bases each). Germline assignment: CDR1 MNHEY and CDR2 SVGEGT. The CDR3 extends over 18 amino acids. Trimming left V 2 bases short and J 0 bases short, with 17 bases between. CDR3 protein: CASSYSLSGSRSYNEQFF. DNA of the CDR3: TGTGCCAGCAGTTACAGTTTGTCAGGGAGCCGCTCCTACAATGAGCAGTTCTTC.

The gene calls are TRBV5-5 and TRBJ1-1; D is possibly TRBD1 (5 bases). This CDR3 has 14 residues. Trimming took 3 bases from V and 4 from J, leaving 13 bases between them. From germline, CDR1 is SGHKS and CDR2 YYEKEE (reference sequence). CDR3 residues: CASSSLGPATEAFF. In DNA form, the CDR3 reads TGTGCCAGCAGCTCCTTGGGGCCTGCCACTGAAGCTTTCTTT.

The chain employs TRBV4-1 and TRBJ1-3; maybe TRBD1 (5 bases). V was pared by 0 bases and J by 8 bases, with 20 bases between. This CDR3 is built from 17 residues. Per germline, CDR1 MGHRA and CDR2 YSYEKL. CDR3 in amino acids: CASSQDKKGRAGDTIYF. CDR3 coding DNA: TGCGCCAGCAGCCAAGATAAAAAGGGCAGGGCTGGGGACACCATATATTTT.

The chain is built from TRBV5-1 and TRBJ2-3; 8 nucleotides agree with TRBD2. From germline, CDR1 is SGHRS and CDR2 YFSETQ. The CDR3 length is 16 residues. Trimming at V came to 1 base and at J to 1 base, leaving 5 bases not matched to a gene. The CDR3 DNA reads TGCGCCAGCAGCTTGCGTAGCGGGGTTGGCACAGATACGCAGTATTTT. Its translation is CASSLRSGVGTDTQYF.

V is TRBV19 and J is TRBJ1-1; 7 bases are shared with TRBD1. The germline V gene has CDR1 LNHDA and CDR2 SQIVND (reference sequence). With 8 bases clipped from V and 4 bases from J, the junction kept 16 bases outside the gene matches. The CDR3 is 16 residues long. CDR3 in amino acids: CASGDREVVLGTEAFF. In DNA, the CDR3 is TGTGCCAGTGGAGACAGGGAGGTAGTCTTGGGCACTGAAGCTTTCTTT.

This chain links TRBV5-5 with TRBJ1-5, with TRBD1 matching 9 bases. The CDR3 totals 15 residues. Trimming removed 4 bases from V and 6 bases from J; junction bases left unmatched: 8. The germline V gene has CDR1 SGHKS and CDR2 YYEKEE (reference sequence). Written as DNA, the CDR3 is TGTGCCAGCAGCCAAACAGGGGGCGAGACTCAGCCCCAGCATTTT. This codes for CASSQTGGETQPQHF.

This chain links TRBV7-9 with TRBJ1-2, with TRBD1 matching 10 bases. This CDR3 has 14 residues. Germline V gene data show CDR1 as SEHNR and CDR2 as FQNEAQ (reference sequence). Trimming at V came to 3 bases and at J to 14 bases, leaving 12 bases not matched to a gene. The CDR3 region is CASSFRDRGHRKTF. Written as DNA, the CDR3 is TGTGCCAGCAGCTTCCGGGACAGGGGCCACAGAAAGACCTTC.

This chain links TRBV7-9 with TRBJ1-5, with a possible D match to TRBD1 (5 bases). Per germline, CDR1 SEHNR and CDR2 FQNEAQ (reference sequence). The CDR3 runs 13 residues. V shed 5 bases and J shed 9 bases, with 14 bases lying between them. CDR3 loop: CASSTGLDRPQHF. DNA of the CDR3: TGTGCCAGCAGCACGGGACTGGATAGGCCCCAGCATTTT. Drawing the rest from reference TRBV7-9 and TRBJ1-5, the complete variable domain is DTGVSQNPRHKITKRGQNVTFRCDPISEHNRLYWYRQTLGQGPEFLTYFQNEAQLEKSRLLSDRFSAERPKGSFSTLEIQRTEQGDSAMYLCASSTGLDRPQHFGDGTRLSIL.

This clone has a single count. The rearrangement joins TRBV24-1 to TRBJ1-5; 7 bases are shared with TRBD1. With V trimmed by 3 bases and J by 7 bases, 5 bases remained unmatched. This CDR3 has 14 residues. Germline V gives CDR1 KGHDR, CDR2 SFDVKD. The CDR3 region is CATSDTGVGQPQHF. CDR3 coding DNA: TGTGCCACCAGTGATACAGGGGTCGGGCAGCCCCAGCATTTT.

This clone was picked up a small number of times. The gene calls are TRBV5-4 and TRBJ2-3; 12 bases are shared with TRBD2. The CDR3 is 17 amino acids. With 1 base clipped from V and 4 bases from J, the junction kept 7 bases outside the gene matches. The germline V gene encodes CDR1 SGHNT and CDR2 YYREEE (reference sequence). CDR3 nucleotide sequence: TGTGCCAGCAGCTTGAGGGCTAGCGGGAGGGGGGCAGATACGCAGTATTTT. Encoded protein: CASSLRASGRGADTQYF. Based on the CDR3 plus reference TRBV5-4 and TRBJ2-3, the full variable domain is ETGVTQSPTHLIKTRGQQVTLRCSSQSGHNTVSWYQQALGQGPQFIFQYYREEENGRGNFPPRFSGLQFPNYSSELNVNALELDDSALYLCASSLRASGRGADTQYFGPGTRLTVL.

As DNA, the CDR3 is TGTGCCAGCAGTTACGGACAGTTGTTGGTGGACTATGGCTACACCTTC. It yields the protein CASSYGQLLVDYGYTF. The rearrangement uses TRBV6-2 or TRBV6-3 and TRBJ1-2; a possible D gene is TRBD1 (6 bases). Germline CDR1 is MNHEY and CDR2 is SVGEGT. The CDR3 contains 16 residues. Trimming pared 2 bases from V and 3 bases from J, leaving 16 bases between.

The chain joins TRBV4-3 to TRBJ1-4; D is uncertain. This CDR3 spans 15 amino acids. Germline-derived CDR1 and CDR2 are LGHNA and YSLEER. Trimming took 0 bases from V and 2 from J, leaving 7 bases between them. The CDR3 here is CASSQEGHTNEKLFF. CDR3 DNA sequence: TGCGCCAGCAGCCAAGAAGGGCATACTAATGAAAAACTGTTTTTT.

This clone was seen once. This chain uses TRBV9 with TRBJ2-1; D ambiguous. CDR1 and CDR2 from the germline V gene are SGDLS and YYNGEE. The CDR3 totals 14 residues. With 0 bases removed from V and 8 bases from J, the gap between germline ends came to 12 bases. This CDR3 reads CASSVELSHHEQFF. The CDR3 nucleotides are TGTGCCAGCAGCGTAGAACTTAGTCATCATGAGCAGTTCTTC.

The genes are TRBV7-3 and TRBJ2-1; TRBD2 agrees at 12 bases. J was trimmed by 5 bases and V by 4 bases; bases with no gene match: 3. The CDR3 is 15 residues long. Germline V gene data show CDR1 as SGHTA and CDR2 as FQGTGA. The chain's CDR3 is CASSSGLAGHNEQFF. DNA of the CDR3: TGTGCCAGCAGCTCGGGACTAGCGGGTCACAATGAGCAGTTCTTC.